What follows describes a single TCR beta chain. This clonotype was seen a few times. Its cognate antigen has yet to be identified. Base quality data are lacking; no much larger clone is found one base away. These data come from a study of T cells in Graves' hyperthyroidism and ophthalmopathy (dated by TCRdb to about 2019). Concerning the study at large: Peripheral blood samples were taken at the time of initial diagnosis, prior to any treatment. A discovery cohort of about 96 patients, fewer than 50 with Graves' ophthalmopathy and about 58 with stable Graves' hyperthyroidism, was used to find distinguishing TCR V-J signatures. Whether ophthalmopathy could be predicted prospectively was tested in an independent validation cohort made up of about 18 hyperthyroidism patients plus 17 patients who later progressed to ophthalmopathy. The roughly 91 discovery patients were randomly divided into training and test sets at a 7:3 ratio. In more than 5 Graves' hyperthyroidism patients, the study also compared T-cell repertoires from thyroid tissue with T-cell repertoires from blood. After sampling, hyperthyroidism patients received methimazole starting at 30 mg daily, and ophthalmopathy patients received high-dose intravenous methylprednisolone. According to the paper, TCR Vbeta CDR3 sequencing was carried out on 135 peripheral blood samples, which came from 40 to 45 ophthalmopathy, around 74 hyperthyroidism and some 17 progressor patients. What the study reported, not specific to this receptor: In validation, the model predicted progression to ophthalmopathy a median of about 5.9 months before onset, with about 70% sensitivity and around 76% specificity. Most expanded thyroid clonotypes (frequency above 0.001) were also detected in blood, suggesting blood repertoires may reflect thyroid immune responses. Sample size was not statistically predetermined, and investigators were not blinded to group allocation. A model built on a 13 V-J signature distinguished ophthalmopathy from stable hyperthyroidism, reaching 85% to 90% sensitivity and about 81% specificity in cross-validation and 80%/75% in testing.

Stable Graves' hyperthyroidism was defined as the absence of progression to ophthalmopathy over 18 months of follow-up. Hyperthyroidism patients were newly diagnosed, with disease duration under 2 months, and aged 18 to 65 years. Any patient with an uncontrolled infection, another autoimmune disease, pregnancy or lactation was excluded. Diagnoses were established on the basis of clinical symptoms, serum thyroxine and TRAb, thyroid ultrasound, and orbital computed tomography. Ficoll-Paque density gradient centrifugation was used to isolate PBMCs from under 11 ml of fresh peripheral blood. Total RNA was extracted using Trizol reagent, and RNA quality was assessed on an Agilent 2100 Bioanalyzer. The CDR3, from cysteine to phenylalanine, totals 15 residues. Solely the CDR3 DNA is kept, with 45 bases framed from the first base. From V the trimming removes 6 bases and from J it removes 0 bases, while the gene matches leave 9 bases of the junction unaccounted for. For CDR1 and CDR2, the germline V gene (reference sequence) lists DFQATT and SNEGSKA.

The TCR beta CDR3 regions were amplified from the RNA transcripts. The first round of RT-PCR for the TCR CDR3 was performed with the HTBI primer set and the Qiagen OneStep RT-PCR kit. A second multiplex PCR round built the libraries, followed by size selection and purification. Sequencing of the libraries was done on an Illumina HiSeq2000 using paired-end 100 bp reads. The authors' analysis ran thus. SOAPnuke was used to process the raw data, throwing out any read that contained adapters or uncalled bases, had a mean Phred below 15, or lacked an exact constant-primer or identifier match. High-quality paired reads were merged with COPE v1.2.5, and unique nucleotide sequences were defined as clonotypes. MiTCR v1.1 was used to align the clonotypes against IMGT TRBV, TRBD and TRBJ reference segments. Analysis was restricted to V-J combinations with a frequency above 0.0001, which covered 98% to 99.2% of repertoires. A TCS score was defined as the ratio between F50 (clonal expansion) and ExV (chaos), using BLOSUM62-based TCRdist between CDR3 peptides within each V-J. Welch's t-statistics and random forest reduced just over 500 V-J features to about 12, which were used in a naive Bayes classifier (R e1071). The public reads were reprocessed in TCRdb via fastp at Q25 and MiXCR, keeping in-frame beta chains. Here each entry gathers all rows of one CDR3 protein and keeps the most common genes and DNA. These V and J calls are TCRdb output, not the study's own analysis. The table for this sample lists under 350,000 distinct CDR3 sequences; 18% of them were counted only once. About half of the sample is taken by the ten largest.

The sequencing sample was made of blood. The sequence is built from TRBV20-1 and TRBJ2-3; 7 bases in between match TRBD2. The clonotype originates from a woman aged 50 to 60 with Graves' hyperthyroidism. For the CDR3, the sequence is CSAPRSGASTDTQYF. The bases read TGCAGTGCCCCCCGGAGCGGGGCGAGCACAGATACGCAGTATTTT.